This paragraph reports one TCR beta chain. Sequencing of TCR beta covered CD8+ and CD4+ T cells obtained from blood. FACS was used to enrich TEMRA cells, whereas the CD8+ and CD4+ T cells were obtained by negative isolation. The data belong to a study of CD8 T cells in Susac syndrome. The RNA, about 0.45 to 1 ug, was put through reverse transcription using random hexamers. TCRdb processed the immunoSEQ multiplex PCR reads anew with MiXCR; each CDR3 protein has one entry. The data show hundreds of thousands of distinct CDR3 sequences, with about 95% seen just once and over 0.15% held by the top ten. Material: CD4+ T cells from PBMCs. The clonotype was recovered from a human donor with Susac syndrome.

The CDR3 here is CSARASNTLNTEAFF. In nucleotides, the CDR3 is TGCAGTGCTAGAGCTAGTAACACGCTGAACACTGAAGCTTTCTTT. V is TRBV20-1 and J is TRBJ1-1; unclear D gene. Trimming cost V 1 base and J 0 bases, with 12 bases left between them. Germline CDR1 and CDR2: DFQATT and SNEGSKA (reference sequence). The CDR3 covers 15 residues.